This T cell receptor beta chain stems from a study of sequential checkpoint blockade in melanoma. Sample treatment: randomized to nivolumab then ipilimumab (arm A) or the reverse (arm B). Clones were read by immunoSEQ multiplex PCR, and TCRdb kept only the in-frame ones, dropping some. The sample has under 25,000 clones; 70% to 80% are singletons. Germline lookup yields CDR1 SEHNR and CDR2 FQNEAQ (reference sequence). Trimming removed 2 bases from V and 2 bases from J; junction bases left unmatched: 9. The CDR3 runs to 17 residues. Sequenced here: CD8+ T cells sorted from blood (inferred from file names), sampled from a patient given nivolumab and ipilimumab in sequence. This receptor was taken from a human donor with melanoma. V is TRBV7-9 and J is TRBJ2-7; 10 positions match TRBD2. CDR3 region: CASSLYGAGGETYEQYF. CDR3 DNA: TGTGCCAGCAGCTTATATGGAGCGGGAGGGGAGACCTACGAGCAGTACTTC.